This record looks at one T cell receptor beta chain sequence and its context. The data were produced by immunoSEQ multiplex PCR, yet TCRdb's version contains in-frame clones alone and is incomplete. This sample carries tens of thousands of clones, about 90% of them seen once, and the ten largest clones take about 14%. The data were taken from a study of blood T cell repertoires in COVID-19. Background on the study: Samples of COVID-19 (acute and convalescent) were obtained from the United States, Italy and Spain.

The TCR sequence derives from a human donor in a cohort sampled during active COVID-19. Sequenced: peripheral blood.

The DNA for the CDR3 is TGCGCCAGCAGCTTCAGGGGCGGCCCCGGGCAGTACTTC. Encoded protein: CASSFRGGPGQYF. The genes are TRBV5-1 and TRBJ2-7; weak D call: TRBD1 (6 bases). Trimming stripped 2 bases from V and 9 bases from J, with 15 bases between. CDR3 length equals 13 residues. Germline lookup yields CDR1 SGHRS and CDR2 YFSETQ. Combining the CDR3 with reference TRBV5-1 and TRBJ2-7 gives the whole variable domain KAGVTQTPRYLIKTRGQQVTLSCSPISGHRSVSWYQQTPGQGLQFLFEYFSETQRNKGNFPGRFSGRQFSNSRSEMNVSTLELGDSALYLCASSFRGGPGQYFGPGTRLTVT.